Presented here are 21 T cell receptor beta chains from one specimen sequenced in a study of T-cell memory formation after mild COVID-19. TCRdb reprocessed the 5' RACE reads with MiXCR, giving one entry per CDR3 protein. The top ten clones hold around 12% of a sample with roughly 560,000 distinct CDR3 sequences, around 21% of them seen once. Sequencing was done on a sample of PBMCs or a T cell subset sorted from them (not recorded which). All receptors come from an adult woman who had mild COVID-19 (a few samples of this study predate the infection). Cell type and time point are not known.

This clonotype was observed a few times. This chain joins TRBV7-8 and TRBJ1-1; 8 bases fit TRBD1. The germline V gene encodes CDR1 SGHVS and CDR2 FQNEAQ. CDR3 length: 15 residues. V trimming: 3 bases; J trimming: 6 bases; junction bases outside the gene matches: 9. The chain's CDR3 is CASSFTAGGLPEAFF. CDR3 sequence (DNA): TGTGCCAGCAGCTTCACTGCAGGGGGCCTCCCTGAAGCTTTCTTT.

This clonotype was recorded a few times. V and J are TRBV12-3 or TRBV12-4 and TRBJ1-1, with a weak D call TRBD1 (5 bases). The CDR3 covers 12 residues. Trimming shortened V by 7 bases and J by 6 bases, and 12 bases separated the two germline ends. In nucleotides, the CDR3 is TGTGCCAGCACCCGGTGGGGGTCTGAAGCTTTCTTT. Protein sequence: CASTRWGSEAFF.

This chain links TRBV6-2 or TRBV6-3 with TRBJ2-1, with D perhaps given as TRBD1 or TRBD2 (5 bases each). The V gene lost 6 bases and the J gene lost 11 bases, with 11 bases spanning the gap. CDR1 is MNHEY and CDR2 is SVGEGT in the germline V gene. The CDR3 covers 11 residues. The CDR3 nucleotides read TGTGCCAGCAGCATGGGACGGAAGCAGTTCTTC. Translation gives CASSMGRKQFF.

This chain uses TRBV18 with TRBJ1-5; TRBD1 matches 8 bases. The trim removed 3 bases at V and 0 bases at J, leaving 7 bases unmatched. The CDR3 runs to 17 residues. CDR1 and CDR2 (germline): KGHSH, LQKENI. The CDR3 loop is CASSPAQGAGSNQPQHF. The CDR3 nucleotides are TGTGCCAGCTCACCGGCTCAGGGGGCCGGTAGCAATCAGCCCCAGCATTTT.

This sequence joins TRBV11-3 and TRBJ2-1; 7 bases line up with TRBD2. In germline, CDR1 is SGHNT, CDR2 YENEEA. The J segment lost 9 bases and the V segment lost 5 bases, leaving 13 bases of the junction unmatched. This CDR3 has 15 amino acids. The CDR3 region is CASSTGRAGNGEQFF. Here the CDR3 DNA reads TGTGCCAGCAGCACGGGACGAGCGGGAAACGGTGAGCAGTTCTTC.

This clonotype showed up just a few times. This sequence joins TRBV4-3 and TRBJ2-1, with TRBD2 identical over 8 bases. From germline, CDR1 is LGHNA and CDR2 YSLEER. The V gene end was trimmed by 1 base and the J gene end by 6 bases; junction bases not matched to a gene: 5. The length of the CDR3 is 15 residues. CDR3 sequence (DNA): TGCGCCAGCAGCCAAGCCGGGAGGGAGCGCAATGAGCAGTTCTTC. Its translation is CASSQAGRERNEQFF.

In its sample, this clonotype was seen a few times. This chain joins TRBV7-8 and TRBJ1-2; TRBD1 might be the D (6 bases). Deletions cut 1 base from V and 3 bases from J, with 9 bases between. The length of the CDR3 is 14 residues. Germline V gene data show CDR1 as SGHVS and CDR2 as FQNEAQ. The CDR3 is CASSLGGHHYGYTF. CDR3 DNA: TGTGCCAGCAGCTTAGGGGGACACCACTATGGCTACACCTTC.

This clonotype was seen repeatedly, ten times or more. This chain joins TRBV5-1 and TRBJ2-5; 7 bases align to TRBD1. J lost 2 bases, V lost 3 bases, and 1 base had no gene match. Germline-derived CDR1 and CDR2 are SGHRS and YFSETQ. The CDR3 extends over 13 amino acids. The CDR3 sequence: CASSSGQQETQYF. In DNA form, the CDR3 reads TGCGCCAGCAGCTCGGGACAGCAAGAGACCCAGTACTTC.

This sequence joins TRBV3-1 and TRBJ2-2, with D unclear. The CDR3 has 14 residues. Between the trimmed V and J ends, which lost 7 bases and 3 bases, there was a span of 12 bases. The germline V gene has CDR1 LGHDT and CDR2 YNNKEL (reference sequence). As DNA, the CDR3 is TGTGCCAGCAAGGAAGGGCCTTACACCGGGGAGCTGTTTTTT. Amino acid sequence: CASKEGPYTGELFF.

The CDR3 DNA is TGCAGCGTTGGTGGAGGGGAGGCACAAGAGACCCAGTACTTC. Protein: CSVGGGEAQETQYF. The chain joins TRBV29-1 to TRBJ2-5; TRBD2 might be the D (6 bases). Germline V gene sequence: CDR1 SQVTM, CDR2 ANQGSEA. V dropped 4 bases and J dropped 2 bases, with 14 bases sitting between them. This CDR3 region has 14 residues.

The chain couples TRBV9 to TRBJ2-2; D unresolved. The CDR3 is made up of 14 amino acids. Germline CDR1 and CDR2: SGDLS and YYNGEE. The V end was cut by 4 bases, the J end by 6 bases, with 13 bases between. The chain's CDR3 is CASSPQQSSGELFF. CDR3 nucleotide sequence: TGTGCCAGCAGCCCCCAACAGAGCTCCGGGGAGCTGTTTTTT.

V is TRBV5-4 and J is TRBJ2-3; 10 bases are shared with TRBD1. Germline CDR1 is SGHNT and CDR2 is YYREEE (reference sequence). There are 13 residues in the CDR3. V was pared by 4 bases and J by 8 bases, with 4 bases of the junction left unmatched. The CDR3 DNA follows: TGTGCCAGCAGCACAGGACAGGGGGTTACGCAGTATTTT. Its protein product is CASSTGQGVTQYF. Supplemented by reference TRBV5-4 and TRBJ2-3, the full variable domain reads ETGVTQSPTHLIKTRGQQVTLRCSSQSGHNTVSWYQQALGQGPQFIFQYYREEENGRGNFPPRFSGLQFPNYSSELNVNALELDDSALYLCASSTGQGVTQYFGPGTRLTVL.

The CDR3 reads CASSQELDRGTSEAFF. CDR3 coding DNA: TGCGCCAGCAGCCAAGAATTGGACAGGGGGACGTCTGAAGCTTTCTTT. The chain employs TRBV4-3 and TRBJ1-1; 10 bases fit TRBD1. Germline CDR1 is LGHNA and CDR2 is YSLEER. V was clipped by 0 bases and J by 6 bases; unmatched bases: 7. This CDR3 spans 16 amino acids.

The chain links TRBV12-3 or TRBV12-4 to TRBJ2-5, with 10 nucleotides matching TRBD1. V was clipped by 3 bases and J by 5 bases; unmatched bases: 12. The CDR3 is made up of 17 amino acids. The CDR3 DNA follows: TGTGCCAGCAGTTTGGGTTACGGACAGGGGGTCGCGGAGACCCAGTACTTC. Amino acid sequence: CASSLGYGQGVAETQYF.

The table lists this clonotype with a few counts. This chain links TRBV7-6 with TRBJ2-5; 12 bases line up with TRBD2. From germline, CDR1 is SGHVS and CDR2 FNYEAQ. This CDR3 is built from 15 residues. V lost 6 bases to trimming and J lost 11 bases; unmatched junction nucleotides: 13. The chain's CDR3 is CASSLPASGGAGQYF. CDR3 nucleotide sequence: TGTGCCAGCAGTTTACCTGCTAGCGGGGGGGCCGGGCAGTACTTC.

This clonotype was observed a handful of times. This chain joins TRBV9 and TRBJ2-3; D possibly corresponds to TRBD2 (5 bases). The CDR3 loop spans 16 amino acids. Looked up from germline, CDR1 is SGDLS and CDR2 is YYNGEE. The V and J ends lost 0 bases and 0 bases respectively, with 11 bases between them. The chain's CDR3 is CASSVGSGSSTDTQYF. Here the CDR3 DNA reads TGTGCCAGCAGCGTAGGAAGCGGTTCTAGCACAGATACGCAGTATTTT.

This chain uses TRBV20-1 with TRBJ1-2; D not certain. Per germline, CDR1 DFQATT and CDR2 SNEGSKA (reference sequence). With 5 bases removed from V and 2 bases from J, the gap between germline ends came to 18 bases. This CDR3 contains 15 residues. The CDR3 region has the DNA TGCAGTGCTTCCCCCCCCTCGGGGTGGAACTATGGCTACACCTTC. Translating it yields CSASPPSGWNYGYTF.

The CDR3 DNA follows: TGTGCCAGCATTCGGGATGCCACAACTAATGAAAAACTGTTTTTT. Its translation is CASIRDATTNEKLFF. V gene TRBV2 combines with J gene TRBJ1-4; D call uncertain. Germline V lookup: CDR1 SNHLY, CDR2 FYNNEI. V was shortened by 7 bases and J by 0 bases, with 12 bases between the two germline ends. The CDR3 consists of 15 residues.

This clonotype was detected a few times. This sequence joins TRBV19 and TRBJ2-1, with TRBD2 identical over 8 bases. The V segment lost 1 base and the J segment 7 bases; nucleotides outside the gene matches: 6. CDR1 and CDR2 (germline): LNHDA, SQIVND (reference sequence). This CDR3 has 15 amino acids. CDR3 sequence: CASSIVRGGRNEQFF. The CDR3 bases are TGTGCCAGTAGTATAGTCCGGGGGGGACGGAATGAGCAGTTCTTC. Drawing the rest from reference TRBV19 and TRBJ2-1, the complete variable domain is DGGITQSPKYLFRKEGQNVTLSCEQNLNHDAMYWYRQDPGQGLRLIYYSQIVNDFQKGDIAEGYSVSREKKESFPLTVTSAQKNPTAFYLCASSIVRGGRNEQFFGPGTRLTVL.

This clonotype was recorded a few times. The gene calls are TRBV4-1 and TRBJ2-1, with TRBD1 matching 12 bases. V shed 0 bases and J 8 bases; nucleotides not matched to a gene: 8. This CDR3 comprises 17 residues. Germline lookup yields CDR1 MGHRA and CDR2 YSYEKL. Written as DNA, the CDR3 is TGCGCCAGCAGCCAAGAGTGGGGGACAGGGGGCCTCGATGAGCAGTTCTTC. Its translation: CASSQEWGTGGLDEQFF.

In its sample, this clonotype was seen a few times. The chain recombines TRBV5-1 with TRBJ1-1; no clear D. The V and J ends lost 3 bases and 1 base respectively, with 13 bases between them. This CDR3 has 15 residues. Germline V gene sequence: CDR1 SGHRS, CDR2 YFSETQ. This CDR3 is CASSSLQIPNTEAFF. CDR3 nucleotide sequence: TGCGCCAGCAGCTCACTCCAGATTCCGAACACTGAAGCTTTCTTT.